This T cell receptor (beta chain) was obtained from a study of T cell repertoires in cytomegalovirus infection. Across the study: The study used recently identified HLA-C-restricted and well-studied HLA-B-restricted CMV epitopes. Public TCR beta signatures marked donors with CMV infection and the matching HLA.

Using its own MiXCR run on the reads, TCRdb lists one record per CDR3 protein. The sample lists hundreds of thousands of distinct CDR3 sequences; approximately 30% were seen once. This clonotype was seen at least ten times. What it recognizes is unknown. Broader study findings: The ex vivo response showed dominance by HLA-C-restricted CMV-specific TCR beta clonotypes. Frequencies of public TCR beta families were cumulated, and this identified carriers of CMV plus the relevant HLA.

The specimen comprised cultured CD8+ T cells from PBMCs, sampled from culture after CMV antigen stimulation. The clonotype originates from a human donor in good health (CMV status not recorded). Some clones in this sample may be carry-over from other donors' samples.

The CDR3 sequence is CASSLETDTGELFF. In nucleotides, the CDR3 is TGTGCCAGCAGCTTAGAGACAGACACCGGGGAGCTGTTTTTT. V and J are TRBV11-3 and TRBJ2-2; TRBD1 is a possible D gene (5 bases). CDR3 length equals 14 residues. Germline V CDR1 and CDR2: SGHNT, YENEEA. Trimming stripped 0 bases from V and 3 bases from J, with 5 bases between.